What follows describes a single T cell receptor beta chain. Its cognate antigen is unknown. Assay: immunoSEQ multiplex PCR; the TCRdb copy retains only in-frame clones and omits some. The sample holds 20,000 to 25,000 clones; roughly three quarters are singletons and the top ten take more than 9%. ViraFEST assay sequencing came after antigen-specific CD4+ T cells were expanded with viral peptide pools. The culture ran for approximately nine days before CD4+ T cells were isolated. All participants had two doses of either the BNT162b2 or mRNA-1273 vaccine. According to the study, vaccine recipients showed no prior SARS-CoV-2 infection and negative nucleocapsid antibodies. Half-medium replacement with IL-2 medium occurred on days 3 and 7. The sample originates from a study of vaccination effects on CD4 cells after COVID-19. Study summary: Researchers obtained post-vaccine samples at a median of 72 days past the second dose.

The clonotype was recovered from a human donor who received a COVID-19 vaccine. Sequencing used CD4+ T cells from PBMCs cultured with HCoV-229E spike peptides, obtained after COVID-19 vaccination.

The chain's CDR3 is CASSSGTSGGRKTQYF. The DNA of the CDR3 is TGTGCCAGCAGCTCCGGGACTAGCGGGGGCCGGAAGACCCAGTACTTC. This chain links TRBV7-9 with TRBJ2-5; TRBD2 agrees at 14 bases. V trimming: 4 bases; J trimming: 6 bases; junction bases outside the gene matches: 7. This CDR3 is built from 16 residues. Germline lookup yields CDR1 SEHNR and CDR2 FQNEAQ (reference sequence).